This TCR beta chain was sequenced during a study of Graves' ophthalmopathy and Graves' hyperthyroidism. RNA served as the template for amplifying TCR beta CDR3 regions. RT-PCR with HTBI primers came first, then second-round multiplex PCR. TCRdb passed the multiplex PCR reads through MiXCR, listing each CDR3 protein once. The sample contains 300,000 to 400,000 distinct CDR3 sequences, approximately 17% of which appear only once. The CDR3 spans 19 residues. Trimming stripped 0 bases from V and 0 bases from J, with 20 bases between. The germline V gene encodes CDR1 MDHEN and CDR2 SYDVKM. There are many counts of this clonotype.

Sequencing used peripheral blood. This TCR was sampled from an adult woman with stable Graves' hyperthyroidism. This rearrangement joins TRBV28 to TRBJ1-1; weak D call: TRBD1 (6 bases). The CDR3: CASSLWTGKDSQMNTEAFF. CDR3 bases: TGTGCCAGCAGTTTATGGACGGGAAAGGACAGCCAAATGAACACTGAAGCTTTCTTT.